This TCR beta chain was identified during a study of immune cell composition in non-small cell lung cancer. The overall study: Histologic subtype was mainly adenocarcinoma or squamous cell carcinoma.

Normal lung sampling was at least 3 cm from the tumour, as distant as possible. Frozen unsorted single-cell suspensions supplied the genomic DNA. The table lists this clone with a few counts. Antigen specificity is unknown. Study observations and caveats: Adenocarcinomas with higher top tumour-associated clone frequency had more reactive TILs. Clones >0.5% enriched in tumour were rarer in adenocarcinoma (around 33%) than squamous (around 75%).

Only in-frame clones appear in the TCRdb table, and some are missing; sequencing was by immunoSEQ multiplex PCR. This table holds approximately 6,800 clones, about 74% found once. J was trimmed by 7 bases and V by 0 bases; bases with no gene match: 3. This CDR3 comprises 13 residues. Germline lookup yields CDR1 SGHTS and CDR2 YDEGEE. Source material: non-adjacent lung tissue. J is TRBJ1-2 and V is TRBV5-8; TRBD1 matches 7 bases. The clonotype was recovered from a human donor with non-small cell lung cancer. In DNA, the CDR3 is TGTGCCAGCAGCTTGGGACAGGGTTTTGGCTACACCTTC. Translation gives CASSLGQGFGYTF.